This paragraph covers one TCR beta chain sequence. V was cut by 5 bases and J by 2 bases, with 6 bases left in between. The germline V gene encodes CDR1 LNHDA and CDR2 SQIVND (reference sequence). This CDR3 comprises 13 residues. This sample was included in a study of blood T cell repertoires in COVID-19. Libraries were prepared by immunoSEQ multiplex PCR; TCRdb keeps only in-frame clonotypes and omits some of them. The data contain approximately 220,000 clones, roughly four fifths of them seen just once; the ten biggest clones take up about 4.6%. The TCR sequence derives from a woman aged 45-65 years who had been exposed to COVID-19. This chain uses TRBV19 with TRBJ2-2; no clear D. Material for sequencing was PBMCs or T cells enriched from blood (not recorded which). CDR3 nucleotides: TGTGCCAGTAGTCTCACTAACACCGGGGAGCTGTTTTTT. Translation gives CASSLTNTGELFF.